A single sample gave rise to the 26 T cell receptor beta chains below, sequenced in a study of Ad26.COV2.S vaccination and SARS-CoV-2 variants. Treatment described: around 19 received Ad26.COV2.S at low or high dose, single or two shots; five or six received placebo; per-sample allocation not given. On day 63 after the first injection, vaccine and placebo recipients gave samples. This table comes from immunoSEQ multiplex PCR, and its TCRdb copy is limited to in-frame clones, with some not included. The sample has 240,000 or so clones; 70% to 90% are singletons. Here the sequenced sample was peripheral blood, taken in a trial of Ad26.COV2.S vaccine versus placebo. The source of these receptors is a person between 18 and 59 years old who received the Ad26.COV2.S COVID-19 vaccine or a placebo.

This chain joins TRBV24-1 and TRBJ2-7, with D perhaps given as TRBD1 or TRBD2 (6 bases each). V dropped 4 bases and J dropped 4 bases, with 16 bases sitting between them. The CDR3 runs 15 residues. CDR1 and CDR2 (germline): KGHDR, SFDVKD. CDR3 DNA sequence: TGTGCCACCAGTGACCCCGGACAGAGCGGGTACGAGCAGTACTTC. Its protein is CATSDPGQSGYEQYF.

This chain links TRBV19 with TRBJ1-1; 9 bases fit TRBD1. The CDR3 runs to 16 residues. Germline CDR1 reads LNHDA; CDR2 reads SQIVND (reference sequence). The trim removed 1 base at V and 4 bases at J, leaving 7 bases unmatched. CDR3 nucleotides: TGTGCCAGTAGTATAGCCGGACAGGGGAGTTCCACTGAAGCTTTCTTT. Amino acid sequence: CASSIAGQGSSTEAFF. Supplemented by reference TRBV19 and TRBJ1-1, the full variable domain reads DGGITQSPKYLFRKEGQNVTLSCEQNLNHDAMYWYRQDPGQGLRLIYYSQIVNDFQKGDIAEGYSVSREKKESFPLTVTSAQKNPTAFYLCASSIAGQGSSTEAFFGQGTRLTVV.

CDR3 sequence (DNA): TGTGCCAGCAGTGGTGATTTGGGAGAAGCTTTCTTT. Protein: CASSGDLGEAFF. The J gene is TRBJ1-1, the V gene TRBV6-4; D is unclear. The germline V gene encodes CDR1 MRHNA and CDR2 SNTAGT. Trimming shortened V by 4 bases and J by 8 bases, and 11 bases separated the two germline ends. CDR3 size: 12 residues.

The V gene is TRBV15, the J gene TRBJ2-2; D gene uncertain. From germline, CDR1 is LNHNV and CDR2 YYDKDF (reference sequence). Trimming left V 0 bases short and J 2 bases short, with 16 bases between. The CDR3 contains 18 residues. CDR3 in DNA: TGTGCCACCAGCAGAGATTTACCTCCAAGCTATAACACCGGGGAGCTGTTTTTT. This translates into CATSRDLPPSYNTGELFF.

This sequence joins TRBV28 and TRBJ2-5; D unresolved. The CDR3 loop spans 13 amino acids. V was cut by 8 bases and J by 1 base, with 11 bases left in between. CDR1 is MDHEN and CDR2 is SYDVKM in the germline V gene. The CDR3: CASLRDFQETQYF. The CDR3 region has the DNA TGTGCCAGCCTCAGAGATTTCCAAGAGACCCAGTACTTC.

The chain carries TRBV6-5 and TRBJ2-7; D not resolved. The CDR3 extends over 14 amino acids. Germline loops: CDR1 MNHEY, CDR2 SVGAGI. Trimming pared 5 bases from V and 2 bases from J, leaving 13 bases between. Here the CDR3 reads CASSIASAPYEQYF. The DNA of the CDR3 is TGTGCCAGCAGTATTGCCAGCGCACCCTACGAGCAGTACTTC.

The genes are TRBV3-1 (or the pseudogene TRBV3-2) and TRBJ1-4; D may be TRBD1 (5 bases). CDR3 length: 14 residues. Trimming took 1 base from V and 8 from J, leaving 11 bases between them. Germline CDR1 and CDR2: LGHDT and YNNKEL (reference sequence). The CDR3 protein is CASSQGPRGEKLFF. The CDR3 nucleotides are TGTGCCAGCAGCCAAGGGCCTCGGGGGGAAAAACTGTTTTTT.

The table lists this clone with a count of one. The chain is built from TRBV6-5 and TRBJ1-1; 7 bases are a match to TRBD1. V shed 4 bases, J shed 5 bases, and the junction held 7 bases outside the gene matches. The CDR3 is made up of 14 amino acids. CDR1 is MNHEY and CDR2 is SVGAGI in the germline V gene. The CDR3 loop reads CASSSTGDRTEAFF. In DNA form, the CDR3 reads TGTGCCAGCAGTTCAACAGGGGACCGAACTGAAGCTTTCTTT.

The V gene is TRBV28, the J gene TRBJ1-2, with D perhaps TRBD1 (5 bases). With 5 bases removed from V and 3 bases from J, the gap between germline ends came to 19 bases. Germline V lookup: CDR1 MDHEN, CDR2 SYDVKM. The CDR3 runs 16 residues. Here the CDR3 reads CASSTVWGGRDYGYTF. In DNA, the CDR3 is TGTGCCAGCAGTACGGTATGGGGCGGCAGGGACTATGGCTACACCTTC.

The chain joins TRBV7-2 to TRBJ1-5, with D maybe TRBD1 (5 bases). Deletions cut 5 bases from V and 1 base from J, with 12 bases between. In germline, CDR1 is SGHTA, CDR2 FQGNSA. The CDR3 is 15 amino acids. Written as DNA, the CDR3 is TGTGCCAGCAGCCTTGGGGGGGGAAGCAATCAGCCCCAGCATTTT. Translated: CASSLGGGSNQPQHF.

The genes are TRBV28 and TRBJ1-5; D is perhaps TRBD1 (5 bases). The CDR3 is 13 amino acids. Looked up from germline, CDR1 is MDHEN and CDR2 is SYDVKM. Trimming took 2 bases from V and 9 from J, leaving 11 bases between them. The CDR3 bases are TGTGCCAGCAGTTTAAGTAACCAGGGGCCCCAGCATTTT. Translating gives CASSLSNQGPQHF.

The rearrangement joins TRBV5-6 to TRBJ2-7; 11 bases are shared with TRBD2. This CDR3 comprises 16 residues. After removal of 4 bases from V and 0 bases from J, the junction contained 6 bases not matched to a gene. The germline CDR1 and CDR2 sequences are SGHDT and YYEEEE. This chain's CDR3 is CASSRGLAGLSYEQYF. The CDR3, as DNA: TGTGCCAGCAGCCGAGGACTAGCGGGTCTCTCCTACGAGCAGTACTTC.

The V gene is TRBV28, the J gene TRBJ1-2; D gene ambiguous. The CDR3 runs 12 residues. Germline-derived CDR1 and CDR2 are MDHEN and SYDVKM. The CDR3 here is CVGYNSNYGYTF. The CDR3 DNA is TGTGTGGGCTACAATTCTAACTATGGCTACACCTTC.

The chain joins TRBV6-2 or TRBV6-3 to TRBJ2-6, with a weak D call TRBD2 (6 bases). The CDR3 length is 16 residues. CDR1 is MNHEY, CDR2 SVGEGT, per germline. Trimming removed 0 bases from V and 1 base from J, with 7 bases in between. The CDR3 loop reads CASSYSGGSGANVLTF. The CDR3 DNA reads TGTGCCAGCAGTTACTCTGGAGGGTCTGGGGCCAACGTCCTGACTTTC.

The J gene is TRBJ2-1, the V gene TRBV11-3; tentative D call: TRBD1 (5 bases). Trimming took off 5 bases at V and 7 bases at J, with 12 bases between the two ends. Per germline, CDR1 SGHNT and CDR2 YENEEA. The CDR3 extends over 13 amino acids. In DNA, the CDR3 is TGTGCCAGCAGCCATCATAGGGGAAATGAGCAGTTCTTC. Translation: CASSHHRGNEQFF.

The CDR3 nucleotides are TGTGCCACCAGCAGAGATTGGAAGGGGGCATTCACAGATACGCAGTATTTT. Amino acid sequence: CATSRDWKGAFTDTQYF. The genes are TRBV15 and TRBJ2-3; the match to TRBD1 covers 7 bases. The CDR3 consists of 17 residues. Unmatched junction bases numbered 8, after V lost 0 bases and J lost 2 bases. The germline gives CDR1 LNHNV, CDR2 YYDKDF (reference sequence).

This rearrangement joins TRBV7-6 to TRBJ2-2, with 15 bases lining up with TRBD2. The CDR3 loop spans 18 amino acids. V was pared by 5 bases and J by 2 bases, with 6 bases of the junction left unmatched. Germline V gene data show CDR1 as SGHVS and CDR2 as FNYEAQ. The CDR3: CASSEGLAGGLNTGELFF. For the CDR3, the DNA is TGTGCCAGCAGCGAGGGACTAGCGGGGGGACTTAACACCGGGGAGCTGTTTTTT.

This rearrangement joins TRBV7-2 to TRBJ2-3; D perhaps matches TRBD2 (6 bases). This CDR3 region has 15 residues. Trimming stripped 3 bases from V and 1 base from J, with 11 bases between. Germline V gives CDR1 SGHTA, CDR2 FQGNSA. The CDR3 protein is CASSLGGLGTDTQYF. For the CDR3, the DNA is TGTGCCAGCAGCTTGGGAGGTTTGGGCACAGATACGCAGTATTTT.

This chain links TRBV5-5 with TRBJ2-3; a possible D gene is TRBD1 (5 bases). Germline V gives CDR1 SGHKS, CDR2 YYEKEE (reference sequence). V lost 2 bases to trimming and J lost 1 base, with 11 bases between them. The CDR3 is 15 amino acids. This CDR3 reads CASSFLGRGTDTQYF. The CDR3 DNA reads as TGTGCCAGCAGCTTCCTGGGCAGGGGCACAGATACGCAGTATTTT.

A note on this clone: The junction differs from germline at one of its ends, possibly a read error. The CDR3 DNA reads as TGTGCTAGCAGCCCCCTTGCAGGGGTCCAAGAGACCCAGTACTTC. Translated, it gives CASSPLAGVQETQYF. This chain uses TRBV7-7 with TRBJ2-5, with D possibly TRBD1 on 6 matching bases. CDR3 length: 15 residues. Germline lookup yields CDR1 SSHAT and CDR2 FNYEAQ (reference sequence).

The chain uses TRBV6-5 and TRBJ2-3, with D tentatively TRBD2 (6 bases). The germline V and J ends were trimmed by 7 bases and 2 bases, with 16 bases remaining between them. CDR1 and CDR2 from the germline V gene are MNHEY and SVGAGI. The CDR3 runs 15 residues. The CDR3 sequence is CASTLSGGNTDTQYF. In nucleotides, the CDR3 is TGTGCCAGCACTCTATCAGGCGGGAACACAGATACGCAGTATTTT.

The chain carries TRBV24-1 and TRBJ2-7; D possibly corresponds to TRBD2 (6 bases). This CDR3 spans 14 amino acids. In germline, CDR1 is KGHDR, CDR2 SFDVKD. The V end was cut by 4 bases, the J end by 6 bases, with 15 bases between. The CDR3 reads CATSDPAGLSEQYF. As DNA, the CDR3 is TGTGCCACCAGTGACCCGGCGGGGCTCTCCGAGCAGTACTTC.

This chain joins TRBV5-4 and TRBJ1-1; D possibly corresponds to TRBD1 (6 bases). Germline V gives CDR1 SGHNT, CDR2 YYREEE (reference sequence). The CDR3 extends over 14 amino acids. The ends were cut back, 1 base at V and 1 base at J, with 8 bases in the middle. The CDR3 loop reads CASSLTGPNTEAFF. For the CDR3, the DNA is TGTGCCAGCAGCTTGACAGGGCCGAACACTGAAGCTTTCTTT.

The gene calls are TRBV3-1 (or the pseudogene TRBV3-2) and TRBJ2-7, with D uncertain. Germline-derived CDR1 and CDR2 are LGHDT and YNNKEL (reference sequence). Trimming removed 0 bases from V and 6 bases from J, with 9 bases in between. The CDR3 is made up of 13 amino acids. CDR3 DNA sequence: TGTGCCAGCAGCCAAGAGACCAGCACCGAGCAGTACTTC. It codes for CASSQETSTEQYF.

The chain employs TRBV7-9 and TRBJ1-2; D ambiguous. This CDR3 is built from 13 residues. Per the germline V gene, CDR1 is SEHNR and CDR2 is FQNEAQ (reference sequence). Trimming stripped 4 bases from V and 2 bases from J, with 8 bases between. CDR3 sequence (DNA): TGTGCCAGCAGCTCGGCTCTAAACTATGGCTACACCTTC. It is translated as CASSSALNYGYTF.

The CDR3 nucleotides read TGCGCCAGCAGTACCACTATCTCTGGAAACACCATATATTTT. This translates into CASSTTISGNTIYF. V usage is TRBV4-3 and J usage is TRBJ1-3, with D unclear. The germline V gene encodes CDR1 LGHNA and CDR2 YSLEER. This CDR3 is 14 amino acids long. Trimming stripped 6 bases from V and 0 bases from J, with 9 bases between.